The rows below give T cell receptor beta chains drawn from one sample of a study of control samples from healthy donors and cancer patients. This table comes from immunoSEQ multiplex PCR, and its TCRdb copy is limited to in-frame clones, with some not included. The sample has about 29,000 clones; roughly 85% are singletons. Sequencing used formalin-fixed, paraffin-embedded tissue. These receptors were collected from a female donor with melanoma. The CDR3 runs from the conserved cysteine through the conserved F or W. D genes are given only for firm matches. Not every row has a clone size; where given, it reads once, few, many or a size class.

clone_size: -
j_call: TRBJ1-3
d_call: -
v_call: TRBV5-1
cdr3_aa: CASSLGQVSGNTIYF
cdr3_nt: TGCGCCAGCAGCTTGGGACAGGTCTCTGGAAACACCATATATTTT

clone_size: -
j_call: TRBJ1-2
d_call: -
v_call: TRBV27
cdr3_aa: CASSPGLGTNYGYTF
cdr3_nt: TGTGCCAGCAGTCCGGGACTTGGAACTAACTATGGCTACACCTTC

clone_size: once
j_call: TRBJ1-4
d_call: -
v_call: TRBV2
cdr3_aa: CASNLATANEKLFF
cdr3_nt: TGTGCCAGCAACTTGGCTACGGCTAATGAAAAACTGTTTTTT

clone_size: -
j_call: TRBJ1-6
d_call: TRBD1
v_call: TRBV14
cdr3_aa: CASSRDRTNSPLHF
cdr3_nt: TGTGCCAGCAGCCGGGACAGGACTAATTCACCCCTCCACTTT

clone_size: -
j_call: TRBJ2-7
d_call: TRBD1
v_call: TRBV5-1
cdr3_aa: CASSLARQGADEQYF
cdr3_nt: TGCGCCAGCAGCTTGGCCCGACAGGGGGCCGACGAGCAGTACTTC

clone_size: -
j_call: TRBJ1-1
d_call: -
v_call: TRBV19
cdr3_aa: CASRVIFTETEAFF
cdr3_nt: TGTGCCAGTAGGGTGATATTCACGGAGACTGAAGCTTTCTTT

clone_size: -
j_call: TRBJ2-3
d_call: -
v_call: TRBV6-5
cdr3_aa: CASKPPVTDTQYF
cdr3_nt: TGTGCCAGCAAACCCCCAGTCACAGATACGCAGTATTTT

clone_size: -
j_call: TRBJ2-3
d_call: -
v_call: TRBV30
cdr3_aa: CAWSPREFRDTQYF
cdr3_nt: TGTGCCTGGAGTCCCCGGGAGTTCCGGGATACGCAGTATTTT

clone_size: -
j_call: TRBJ1-2
d_call: -
v_call: TRBV12-3/TRBV12-4
cdr3_aa: CASSLRDGRGYTF
cdr3_nt: TGTGCCAGCAGTCTCCGGGACGGTCGTGGCTACACCTTC

clone_size: -
j_call: TRBJ1-5
d_call: -
v_call: TRBV5-1
cdr3_aa: CASSLESGQGPQHF
cdr3_nt: TGCGCCAGCAGCTTGGAATCGGGCCAAGGGCCCCAGCATTTT

clone_size: -
j_call: TRBJ1-2
d_call: -
v_call: TRBV6-2/TRBV6-3
cdr3_aa: CASSWVRGYTF
cdr3_nt: TGTGCCAGCAGTTGGGTGCGTGGCTACACCTTC

clone_size: -
j_call: TRBJ2-6
d_call: TRBD2
v_call: TRBV5-6
cdr3_aa: CASRSGGSGANVLTF
cdr3_nt: TGTGCCAGCAGGTCGGGGGGATCTGGGGCCAACGTCCTGACTTTC

clone_size: -
j_call: TRBJ2-7
d_call: -
v_call: TRBV6-5
cdr3_aa: CASSYPPQGVGYEQYF
cdr3_nt: TGTGCCAGCAGTTATCCTCCCCAGGGCGTTGGGTACGAGCAGTACTTC

clone_size: -
j_call: TRBJ1-5
d_call: -
v_call: TRBV19
cdr3_aa: CASSIEHPNQPQHF
cdr3_nt: TGTGCCAGTAGTATCGAACACCCCAATCAGCCCCAGCATTTT

clone_size: -
j_call: TRBJ2-3
d_call: -
v_call: TRBV3-1/TRBV3-2
cdr3_aa: CASSRPRGASIFDPSTDTQYF
cdr3_nt: TGTGCCAGCAGCCGACCTCGGGGGGCGAGCATTTTCGACCCTAGCACAGATACGCAGTATTTT

clone_size: -
j_call: TRBJ2-7
d_call: -
v_call: TRBV5-8
cdr3_aa: CASSLLSDEQYF
cdr3_nt: TGTGCCAGCAGCTTGCTTTCCGACGAGCAGTACTTC

clone_size: -
j_call: TRBJ2-7
d_call: -
v_call: TRBV7-2
cdr3_aa: CASSSPYEQYF
cdr3_nt: TGTGCCAGCAGCTCACCCTACGAGCAGTACTTC

clone_size: once
j_call: TRBJ2-5
d_call: -
v_call: TRBV6-1
cdr3_aa: CASSEGLRETQYF
cdr3_nt: TGTGCCAGCAGTGAGGGATTGAGAGAGACCCAGTACTTC

clone_size: medium-sized
j_call: TRBJ2-1
d_call: TRBD2
v_call: TRBV9
cdr3_aa: CASSVGGSGINNEQFF
cdr3_nt: TGTGCCAGCAGCGTAGGAGGTAGCGGGATCAACAATGAGCAGTTCTTC

clone_size: medium-sized
j_call: TRBJ2-1
d_call: -
v_call: TRBV2
cdr3_aa: CASTVTLAGEQFF
cdr3_nt: TGTGCCAGCACGGTTACCTTAGCTGGTGAGCAGTTCTTC

clone_size: -
j_call: TRBJ2-7
d_call: TRBD2
v_call: TRBV6-5
cdr3_aa: CASSAGTIYEQYF
cdr3_nt: TGTGCCAGCAGCGCCGGGACTATCTACGAGCAGTACTTC

clone_size: -
j_call: TRBJ1-2
d_call: -
v_call: TRBV5-4
cdr3_aa: CASSLPTENYGYTF
cdr3_nt: TGTGCCAGCAGCTTGCCGACAGAGAACTATGGCTACACCTTC

clone_size: -
j_call: TRBJ2-7
d_call: -
v_call: TRBV24-1
cdr3_aa: CATSDLKGLKLHEQYF
cdr3_nt: TGTGCCACCAGTGATTTAAAGGGACTGAAGCTCCACGAGCAGTACTTC

clone_size: few
j_call: TRBJ2-7
d_call: -
v_call: TRBV5-1
cdr3_aa: CASSLGQDYEQYF
cdr3_nt: TGCGCCAGCAGCTTGGGACAGGACTACGAGCAGTACTTC

clone_size: -
j_call: TRBJ2-2
d_call: -
v_call: TRBV9
cdr3_aa: CASSPDHAGELFF
cdr3_nt: TGTGCCAGCAGCCCCGATCACGCCGGGGAGCTGTTTTTT

clone_size: -
j_call: TRBJ2-2
d_call: TRBD1
v_call: TRBV4-1
cdr3_aa: CASTDRANGELFF
cdr3_nt: TGCGCCAGCACCGACAGGGCAAACGGGGAGCTGTTTTTT

clone_size: -
j_call: TRBJ1-2
d_call: -
v_call: TRBV29-1
cdr3_aa: CSVDRFHGYTF
cdr3_nt: TGCAGCGTTGACAGGTTCCATGGCTACACCTTC

clone_size: -
j_call: TRBJ1-2
d_call: -
v_call: TRBV19
cdr3_aa: CASRQLYGYTF
cdr3_nt: TGTGCCAGTCGACAGCTTTATGGCTACACCTTC

clone_size: -
j_call: TRBJ2-7
d_call: -
v_call: TRBV18
cdr3_aa: CASSPLSGMSSYEQYF
cdr3_nt: TGTGCCAGCTCACCGCTTAGCGGAATGAGCTCCTACGAGCAGTACTTC

clone_size: once
j_call: TRBJ1-2
d_call: -
v_call: TRBV6-6
cdr3_aa: CASSKQTGDYGYTF
cdr3_nt: TGTGCCAGCAGTAAGCAGACAGGAGACTATGGCTACACCTTC

clone_size: -
j_call: TRBJ2-1
d_call: TRBD1
v_call: TRBV7-9
cdr3_aa: CASSLGQGIYSYNEQFF
cdr3_nt: TGTGCCAGCAGCTTAGGACAGGGCATTTACTCCTACAATGAGCAGTTCTTC

clone_size: -
j_call: TRBJ1-1
d_call: -
v_call: TRBV6-5
cdr3_aa: CASNSRVRTEAFF
cdr3_nt: TGTGCCAGCAACTCCAGGGTGCGGACTGAAGCTTTCTTT

clone_size: -
j_call: TRBJ2-3
d_call: -
v_call: TRBV6-5
cdr3_aa: CASSASLGTDTQYF
cdr3_nt: TGTGCCAGCAGCGCCAGCCTAGGCACAGATACGCAGTATTTT

clone_size: -
j_call: TRBJ1-2
d_call: TRBD1
v_call: TRBV27
cdr3_aa: CASSLVSLQGAGGYTF
cdr3_nt: TGTGCCAGCAGTTTGGTTTCCCTCCAGGGGGCCGGTGGCTACACCTTC

clone_size: -
j_call: TRBJ2-5
d_call: -
v_call: TRBV3-1/TRBV3-2
cdr3_aa: CASSQVRGETQYF
cdr3_nt: TGTGCCAGCAGCCAAGTCAGAGGAGAGACCCAGTACTTC

clone_size: once
j_call: TRBJ2-7
d_call: TRBD1
v_call: TRBV2
cdr3_aa: CASSGWDRGLYEQYF
cdr3_nt: TGTGCCAGCAGTGGTTGGGACAGGGGGCTCTACGAGCAGTACTTC

clone_size: few
j_call: TRBJ1-3
d_call: TRBD1
v_call: TRBV6-6
cdr3_aa: CASKDRELSGNTIYF
cdr3_nt: TGTGCCAGCAAGGACAGGGAACTTTCTGGAAACACCATATATTTT

clone_size: -
j_call: TRBJ2-5
d_call: -
v_call: TRBV11-2
cdr3_aa: CASSLGAGRKLTGTQYF
cdr3_nt: TGTGCCAGCAGCTTAGGAGCAGGTCGTAAATTAACGGGGACCCAGTACTTC

clone_size: -
j_call: TRBJ2-1
d_call: TRBD2
v_call: TRBV29-1
cdr3_aa: CSGISGSHLYNEQFF
cdr3_nt: TGCAGCGGGATTAGCGGGAGTCACCTCTACAATGAGCAGTTCTTC

clone_size: -
j_call: TRBJ2-2
d_call: TRBD2
v_call: TRBV19
cdr3_aa: CASRGGSVGELFF
cdr3_nt: TGTGCCAGTAGGGGAGGGAGTGTCGGGGAGCTGTTTTTT

clone_size: -
j_call: TRBJ2-2
d_call: -
v_call: TRBV6-6
cdr3_aa: CASGGAYTGELFF
cdr3_nt: TGTGCCAGCGGCGGAGCGTACACCGGGGAGCTGTTTTTT

clone_size: -
j_call: TRBJ2-7
d_call: -
v_call: TRBV9
cdr3_aa: CASSLGTWNEQYF
cdr3_nt: TGTGCCAGCAGTCTAGGGACCTGGAACGAGCAGTACTTC

clone_size: -
j_call: TRBJ2-7
d_call: TRBD2
v_call: TRBV18
cdr3_aa: CASSPGGRGEQYF
cdr3_nt: TGTGCCAGCTCACCGGGAGGGAGGGGCGAGCAGTACTTC

clone_size: -
j_call: TRBJ2-2
d_call: -
v_call: TRBV7-2
cdr3_aa: CASSSQRANTGELFF
cdr3_nt: TGTGCCAGCAGCTCCCAGCGGGCGAACACCGGGGAGCTGTTTTTT

clone_size: -
j_call: TRBJ1-2
d_call: -
v_call: TRBV10-3
cdr3_aa: CAISGSETDYGYTF
cdr3_nt: TGTGCCATCAGTGGGAGTGAGACCGACTATGGCTATACCTTC

clone_size: -
j_call: TRBJ1-1
d_call: -
v_call: TRBV18
cdr3_aa: CASSPSLNTEAFF
cdr3_nt: TGTGCCAGCTCACCCAGTTTGAACACTGAAGCTTTCTTT

clone_size: few
j_call: TRBJ2-5
d_call: TRBD2
v_call: TRBV9
cdr3_aa: CASMRGLADEETQYF
cdr3_nt: TGTGCCAGCATGCGAGGACTAGCGGATGAGGAGACCCAGTACTTC

clone_size: -
j_call: TRBJ2-7
d_call: -
v_call: TRBV25-1
cdr3_aa: CASSEGGSYEQYF
cdr3_nt: TGTGCCAGCAGTGAAGGCGGTAGCTACGAGCAGTACTTC

clone_size: -
j_call: TRBJ2-7
d_call: TRBD2
v_call: TRBV3-1/TRBV3-2
cdr3_aa: CASSQVRLAGEDEQYF
cdr3_nt: TGTGCCAGCAGCCAAGTCAGACTAGCGGGAGAAGACGAGCAGTACTTC

clone_size: -
j_call: TRBJ1-2
d_call: -
v_call: TRBV7-8
cdr3_aa: CASSLARRGAGGYTF
cdr3_nt: TGTGCCAGCAGCTTAGCGCGTAGGGGTGCGGGAGGCTACACCTTC

clone_size: -
j_call: TRBJ1-2
d_call: -
v_call: TRBV12-3/TRBV12-4
cdr3_aa: CASSLGGGYTF
cdr3_nt: TGTGCCAGCAGTTTAGGAGGGGGCTACACCTTC

clone_size: -
j_call: TRBJ2-3
d_call: -
v_call: TRBV27
cdr3_aa: CASSLSAGTDTQYF
cdr3_nt: TGTGCCAGCAGTTTATCAGCGGGCACAGATACGCAGTATTTT

clone_size: -
j_call: TRBJ2-3
d_call: -
v_call: TRBV2
cdr3_aa: CASSEQDPNTQYF
cdr3_nt: TGTGCCAGCAGTGAACAGGACCCCAATACGCAGTATTTT